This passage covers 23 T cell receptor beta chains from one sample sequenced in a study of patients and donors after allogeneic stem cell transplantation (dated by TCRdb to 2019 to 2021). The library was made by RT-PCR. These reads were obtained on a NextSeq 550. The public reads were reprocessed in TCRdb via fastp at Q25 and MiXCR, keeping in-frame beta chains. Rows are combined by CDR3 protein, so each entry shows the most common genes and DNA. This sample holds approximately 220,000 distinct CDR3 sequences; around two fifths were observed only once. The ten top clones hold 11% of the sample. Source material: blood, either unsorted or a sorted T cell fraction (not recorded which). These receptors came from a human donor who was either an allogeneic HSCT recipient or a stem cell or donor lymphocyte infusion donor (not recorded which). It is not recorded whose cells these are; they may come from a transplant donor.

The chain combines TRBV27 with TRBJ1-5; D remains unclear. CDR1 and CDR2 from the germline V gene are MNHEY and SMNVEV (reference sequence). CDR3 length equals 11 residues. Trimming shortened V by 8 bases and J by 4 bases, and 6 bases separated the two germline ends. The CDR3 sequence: CASGKNQPQHF. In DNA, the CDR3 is TGTGCCAGCGGAAAGAATCAGCCCCAGCATTTT.

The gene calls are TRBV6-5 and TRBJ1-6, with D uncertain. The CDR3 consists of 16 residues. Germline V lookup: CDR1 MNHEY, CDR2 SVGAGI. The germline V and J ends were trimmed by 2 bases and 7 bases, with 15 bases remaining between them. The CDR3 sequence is CASSYTTPPGNSPLHF. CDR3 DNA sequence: TGTGCCAGCAGTTACACAACCCCTCCGGGAAATTCACCCCTCCACTTT.

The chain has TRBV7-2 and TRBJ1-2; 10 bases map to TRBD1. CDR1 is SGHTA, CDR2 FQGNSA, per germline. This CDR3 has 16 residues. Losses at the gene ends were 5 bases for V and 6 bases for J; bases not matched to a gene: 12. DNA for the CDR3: TGTGCCAGCAGCATCCCGGACAGGGGGTGGTATGATGGCTACACCTTC. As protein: CASSIPDRGWYDGYTF. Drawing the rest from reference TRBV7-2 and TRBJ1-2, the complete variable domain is GAGVSQSPSNKVTEKGKDVELRCDPISGHTALYWYRQSLGQGLEFLIYFQGNSAPDKSGLPSDRFSAERTGGSVSTLTIQRTQQEDSAVYLCASSIPDRGWYDGYTFGSGTRLTVV.

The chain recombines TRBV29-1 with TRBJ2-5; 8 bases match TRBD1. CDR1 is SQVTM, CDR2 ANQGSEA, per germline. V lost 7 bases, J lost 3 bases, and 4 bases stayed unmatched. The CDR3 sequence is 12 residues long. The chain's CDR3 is CSAWTGKETQYF. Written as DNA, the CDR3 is TGCAGCGCCTGGACAGGGAAAGAGACCCAGTACTTC.

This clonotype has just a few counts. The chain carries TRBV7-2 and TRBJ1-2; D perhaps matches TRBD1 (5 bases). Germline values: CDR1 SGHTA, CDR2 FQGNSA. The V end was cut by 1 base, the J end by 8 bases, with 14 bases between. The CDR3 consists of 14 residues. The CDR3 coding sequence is TGTGCCAGCAGCTTAGTTTGGCAGGGATGGGGCTACACCTTC. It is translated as CASSLVWQGWGYTF. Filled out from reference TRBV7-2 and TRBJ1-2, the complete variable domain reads GAGVSQSPSNKVTEKGKDVELRCDPISGHTALYWYRQSLGQGLEFLIYFQGNSAPDKSGLPSDRFSAERTGGSVSTLTIQRTQQEDSAVYLCASSLVWQGWGYTFGSGTRLTVV.

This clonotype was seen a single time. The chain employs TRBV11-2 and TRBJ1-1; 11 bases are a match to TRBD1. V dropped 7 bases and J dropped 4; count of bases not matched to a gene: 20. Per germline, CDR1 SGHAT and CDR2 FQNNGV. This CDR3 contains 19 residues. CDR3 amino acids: CASTSANPDRGRQLTEAFF. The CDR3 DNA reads TGTGCCAGCACCTCGGCTAACCCGGACAGGGGGCGTCAACTCACTGAAGCTTTCTTT. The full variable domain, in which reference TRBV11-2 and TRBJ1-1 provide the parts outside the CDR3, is EAGVAQSPRYKIIEKRQSVAFWCNPISGHATLYWYQQILGQGPKLLIQFQNNGVVDDSQLPKDRFSAERLKGVDSTLKIQPAKLEDSAVYLCASTSANPDRGRQLTEAFFGQGTRLTVV.

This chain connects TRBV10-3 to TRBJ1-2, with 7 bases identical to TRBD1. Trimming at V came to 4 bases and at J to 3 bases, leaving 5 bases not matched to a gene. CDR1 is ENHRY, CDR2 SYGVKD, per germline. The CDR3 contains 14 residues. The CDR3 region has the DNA TGTGCCATCAGTGGGGGAGGGGGCGACTATGGCTACACCTTC. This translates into CAISGGGGDYGYTF.

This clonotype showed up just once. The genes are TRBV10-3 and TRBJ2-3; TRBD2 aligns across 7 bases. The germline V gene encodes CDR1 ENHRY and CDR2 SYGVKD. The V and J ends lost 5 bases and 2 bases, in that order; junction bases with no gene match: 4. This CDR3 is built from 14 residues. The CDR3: CAISTAGTTDTQYF. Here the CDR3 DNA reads TGTGCCATCAGTACAGCGGGGACCACAGATACGCAGTATTTT.

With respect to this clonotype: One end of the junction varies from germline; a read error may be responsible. The CDR3 loop reads CASTLQLNQPQHF. As DNA, the CDR3 is TGTGCCAGCACTTTACAGTTAAATCAGCCCCAGCATTTT. The chain has TRBV12-3 or TRBV12-4 and TRBJ1-5, with D unclear. The CDR3 consists of 13 residues.

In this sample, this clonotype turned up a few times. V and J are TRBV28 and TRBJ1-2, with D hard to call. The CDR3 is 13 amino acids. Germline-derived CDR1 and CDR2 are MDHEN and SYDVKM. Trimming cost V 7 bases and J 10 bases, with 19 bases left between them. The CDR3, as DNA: TGTGCCAGCACCCCTGTGGGGATTTACGACTACACCTTC. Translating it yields CASTPVGIYDYTF.

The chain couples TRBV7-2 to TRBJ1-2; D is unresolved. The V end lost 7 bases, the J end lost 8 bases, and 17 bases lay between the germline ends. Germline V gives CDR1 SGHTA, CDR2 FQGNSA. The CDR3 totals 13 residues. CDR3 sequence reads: CASTRSGPGGYTF. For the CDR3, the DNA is TGTGCCAGCACCAGATCGGGCCCGGGCGGCTACACCTTC. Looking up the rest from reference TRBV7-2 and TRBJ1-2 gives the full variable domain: GAGVSQSPSNKVTEKGKDVELRCDPISGHTALYWYRQSLGQGLEFLIYFQGNSAPDKSGLPSDRFSAERTGGSVSTLTIQRTQQEDSAVYLCASTRSGPGGYTFGSGTRLTVV.

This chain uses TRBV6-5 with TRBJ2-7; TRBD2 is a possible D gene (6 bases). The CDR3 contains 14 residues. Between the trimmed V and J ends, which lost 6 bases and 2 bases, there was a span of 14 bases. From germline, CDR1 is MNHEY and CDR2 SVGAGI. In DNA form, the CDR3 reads TGTGCCAGCAGGCGGGGACGGAGTGCCTACGAGCAGTACTTC. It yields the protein CASRRGRSAYEQYF.

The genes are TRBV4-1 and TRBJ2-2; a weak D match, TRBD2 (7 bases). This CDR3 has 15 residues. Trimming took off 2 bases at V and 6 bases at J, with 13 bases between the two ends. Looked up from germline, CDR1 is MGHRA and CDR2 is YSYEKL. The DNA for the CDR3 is TGCGCCAGCAGCCAACCACGGGGGGCCGCCGGGGAGCTGTTTTTT. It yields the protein CASSQPRGAAGELFF.

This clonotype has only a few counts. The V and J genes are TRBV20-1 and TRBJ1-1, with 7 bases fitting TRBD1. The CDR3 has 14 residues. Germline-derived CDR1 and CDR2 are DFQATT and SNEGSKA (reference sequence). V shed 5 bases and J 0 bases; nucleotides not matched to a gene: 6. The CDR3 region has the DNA TGCAGTGCTCAAAACAGGGGAATGAACACTGAAGCTTTCTTT. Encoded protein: CSAQNRGMNTEAFF.

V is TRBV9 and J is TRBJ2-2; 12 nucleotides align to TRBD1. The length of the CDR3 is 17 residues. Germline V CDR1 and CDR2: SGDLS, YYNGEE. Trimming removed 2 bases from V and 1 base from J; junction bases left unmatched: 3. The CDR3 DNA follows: TGTGCCAGCAGCGTCGGGACAGGGGGCCTGAACACCGGGGAGCTGTTTTTT. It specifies CASSVGTGGLNTGELFF.

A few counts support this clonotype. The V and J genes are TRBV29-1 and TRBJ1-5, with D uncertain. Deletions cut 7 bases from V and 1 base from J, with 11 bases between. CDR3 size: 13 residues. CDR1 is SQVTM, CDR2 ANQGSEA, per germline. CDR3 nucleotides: TGCAGCGCGCTTATAACAAGCAATCAGCCCCAGCATTTT. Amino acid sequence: CSALITSNQPQHF.

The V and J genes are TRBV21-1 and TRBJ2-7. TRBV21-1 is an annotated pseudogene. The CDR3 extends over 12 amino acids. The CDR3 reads CASGTEAYEQYF. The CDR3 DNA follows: TGTGCCAGCGGCACAGAAGCCTACGAGCAGTACTTC.

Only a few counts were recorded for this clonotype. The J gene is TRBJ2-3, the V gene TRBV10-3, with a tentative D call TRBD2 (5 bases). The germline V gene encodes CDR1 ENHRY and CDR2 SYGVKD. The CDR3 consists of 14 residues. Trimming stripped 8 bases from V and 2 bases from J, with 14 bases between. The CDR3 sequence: CAISSTGNTDTQYF. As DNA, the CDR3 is TGTGCCATCTCATCGACGGGGAACACAGATACGCAGTATTTT.

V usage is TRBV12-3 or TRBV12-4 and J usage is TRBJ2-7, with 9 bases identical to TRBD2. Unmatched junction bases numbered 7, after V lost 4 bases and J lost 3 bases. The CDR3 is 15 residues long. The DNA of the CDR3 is TGTGCCAGCAGTTGGGAGACTAGCGGAAGCTACGAGCAGTACTTC. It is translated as CASSWETSGSYEQYF.

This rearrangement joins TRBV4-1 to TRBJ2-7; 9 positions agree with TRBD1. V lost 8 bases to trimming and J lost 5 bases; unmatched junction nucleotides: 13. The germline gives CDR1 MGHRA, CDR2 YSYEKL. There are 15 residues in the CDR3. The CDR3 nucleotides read TGCGCCAGCCGACAAATCGGGACAGGGCTGCACGAGCAGTACTTC. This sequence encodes CASRQIGTGLHEQYF.

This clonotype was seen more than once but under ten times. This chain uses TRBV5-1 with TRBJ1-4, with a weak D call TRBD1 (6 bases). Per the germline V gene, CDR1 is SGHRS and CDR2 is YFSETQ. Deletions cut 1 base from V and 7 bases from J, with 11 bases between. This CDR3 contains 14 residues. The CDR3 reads CASSLRQGSEKLFF. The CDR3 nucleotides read TGCGCCAGCAGCTTGCGGCAGGGGAGTGAAAAACTGTTTTTT. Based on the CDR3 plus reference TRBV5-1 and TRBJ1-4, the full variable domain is KAGVTQTPRYLIKTRGQQVTLSCSPISGHRSVSWYQQTPGQGLQFLFEYFSETQRNKGNFPGRFSGRQFSNSRSEMNVSTLELGDSALYLCASSLRQGSEKLFFGSGTQLSVL.

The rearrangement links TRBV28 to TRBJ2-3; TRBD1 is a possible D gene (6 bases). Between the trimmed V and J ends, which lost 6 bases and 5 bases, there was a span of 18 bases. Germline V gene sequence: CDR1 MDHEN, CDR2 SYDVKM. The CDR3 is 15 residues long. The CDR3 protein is CASRTPVGAEDTQYF. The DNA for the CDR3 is TGTGCCAGCAGGACCCCGGTGGGGGCCGAAGATACGCAGTATTTT.

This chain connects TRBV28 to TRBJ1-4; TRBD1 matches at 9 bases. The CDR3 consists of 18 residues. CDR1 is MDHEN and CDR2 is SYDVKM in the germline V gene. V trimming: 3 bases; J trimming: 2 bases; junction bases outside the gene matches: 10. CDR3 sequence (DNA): TGTGCCAGCAGTTTTTATGGGACAGGGTTCGTCACTAATGAAAAACTGTTTTTT. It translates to CASSFYGTGFVTNEKLFF. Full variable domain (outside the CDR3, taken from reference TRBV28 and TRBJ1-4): DVKVTQSSRYLVKRTGEKVFLECVQDMDHENMFWYRQDPGLGLRLIYFSYDVKMKEKGDIPEGYSVSREKKERFSLILESASTNQTSMYLCASSFYGTGFVTNEKLFFGSGTQLSVL.